The rows below give T cell receptor beta chains drawn from one sample of a study of T-cell reconstitution after alpha-beta-depleted transplantation in children. TCRdb ran MiXCR on the PCR reads and lists one entry per CDR3 protein. The table has about 110,000 distinct CDR3 sequences, about a tenth seen once. The sequenced sample was PBMCs from the stem cell graft donor, obtained from the stem cell graft. The receptors come from a human donor who donated a stem cell graft to a child with acute lymphoblastic leukemia. The CDR3 runs from the conserved cysteine through the conserved F or W. D genes are given only for firm matches. For some rows the clone size is stated as once, few or many, or as a class when expanded; others skip it.

>TRBJ1-2|TRBV7-9|-|-
CASSGDPGRLGGYTF
TGTGCCAGCAGCGGGGACCCAGGTCGTTTGGGGGGCTACACCTTC
>TRBJ2-5|TRBV5-4|many|TRBD2
CASTPELAGALKTQYF
TGTGCCAGCACCCCAGAGCTAGCGGGGGCCTTAAAGACCCAGTACTTC
>TRBJ2-5|TRBV6-2/TRBV6-3|many|-
CASSYTPRGSRFEETQYF
TGTGCCAGCAGTTACACCCCGCGAGGGAGCAGGTTTGAAGAGACCCAGTACTTC
>TRBJ2-3|TRBV7-9|-|-
CASRLPTSTDTQYF
TGTGCCAGCAGACTCCCTACAAGCACAGATACGCAGTATTTT
>TRBJ2-5|TRBV20-1|-|-
CSGGRAPGYQETQYF
TGCAGTGGGGGCCGGGCTCCGGGCTACCAAGAGACCCAGTACTTC
>TRBJ1-5|TRBV12-5|many|-
CASGLGEGDDQPQHF
TGTGCTAGTGGCTTAGGGGAAGGGGATGACCAGCCCCAGCATTTT
>TRBJ2-7|TRBV11-3|once|-
CASGLNREAGKYEQYF
TGTGCCAGCGGACTAAACAGGGAGGCAGGAAAATACGAGCAGTACTTC
>TRBJ2-7|TRBV18|many|TRBD2
CASSPDIAGVSYEQYF
TGTGCCAGCTCACCAGATATAGCGGGAGTTAGCTACGAGCAGTACTTC
>TRBJ1-1|TRBV20-1|many|-
CSAQEGGRTEAFF
TGCAGTGCTCAGGAAGGGGGTAGGACTGAAGCTTTCTTT
>TRBJ1-5|TRBV12-3/TRBV12-4|many|TRBD1
CASTGQGSQPQHF
TGTGCCAGCACCGGACAGGGGTCTCAGCCCCAGCATTTT
>TRBJ2-5|TRBV13|few|-
CASSLFSRETQYF
TGTGCCAGCAGCCTTTTTAGCAGGGAGACCCAGTACTTC
>TRBJ2-7|TRBV5-6|many|-
CASSSDRQGGDEYEQYF
TGTGCCAGCAGCTCAGACCGACAGGGAGGGGATGAGTACGAGCAGTACTTC
>TRBJ2-3|TRBV20-1|many|-
CSAMGPRTQYF
TGCAGTGCTATGGGACCGCGGACGCAGTATTTT
>TRBJ2-1|TRBV7-2|many|-
CASSPTITYNEQFF
TGTGCCAGCAGCCCCACTATCACCTACAATGAGCAGTTCTTC
>TRBJ2-7|TRBV3-1|many|TRBD1
CASERTGLDEQYF
TGTGCCAGCGAAAGGACAGGGCTCGACGAGCAGTACTTC
>TRBJ2-3|TRBV27|many|-
CASSRPRGSRTDTQYF
TGTGCCAGCAGTCGTCCCAGGGGATCGCGCACAGATACGCAGTATTTT
>TRBJ2-7|TRBV12-3/TRBV12-4|many|TRBD1
CASSSTGYSYEQYF
TGTGCCAGCAGTTCGACAGGGTACTCCTACGAGCAGTACTTC
>TRBJ1-5|TRBV29-1|many|TRBD1
CSVRGQGNQPQHF
TGCAGCGTGCGAGGACAGGGCAATCAGCCCCAGCATTTT
>TRBJ1-5|TRBV5-5|-|TRBD1
CASSLPGTGYLSNQPQHF
TGTGCCAGCAGCTTACCCGGGACAGGGTATTTGAGCAATCAGCCCCAGCATTTT
>TRBJ2-7|TRBV7-9|many|TRBD2
CASSLSGRAPYEQYF
TGTGCCAGCAGCTTGAGCGGGAGGGCGCCCTACGAGCAGTACTTC
>TRBJ1-2|TRBV6-2/TRBV6-3|once|-
CSSSSTGGGYGYTF
TGTTCCAGCAGTTCCACAGGTGGGGGCTATGGCTACACCTTC
>TRBJ1-1|TRBV29-1|many|-
CSARSGRSTEAFF
TGCAGCGCCCGATCGGGACGGAGCACTGAAGCTTTCTTT
>TRBJ2-7|TRBV5-1|many|TRBD1
CASSLGQGPRYEQYF
TGCGCCAGCAGCTTGGGACAGGGACCAAGGTACGAGCAGTACTTC
>TRBJ2-3|TRBV12-3/TRBV12-4|many|TRBD1
CASTRTGPDTQYF
TGTGCCAGCACCCGGACAGGACCAGATACGCAGTATTTT
>TRBJ2-5|TRBV7-2|many|-
CASSLAERGTQYF
TGTGCCAGCAGCTTAGCGGAACGGGGGACCCAGTACTTC
>TRBJ2-1|TRBV18|many|TRBD1
CASSPNAAGGAVGEQFF
TGTGCCAGCTCACCAAATGCCGCAGGGGGCGCCGTTGGTGAGCAGTTCTTC
>TRBJ2-7|TRBV5-1|many|TRBD1
CASSPRGGQGGNEQYF
TGCGCCAGCAGCCCAAGAGGAGGACAGGGGGGTAACGAGCAGTACTTC
>TRBJ2-1|TRBV5-4|-|-
CAMSLGRLGNEQFF
TGTGCCATGAGCCTGGGGCGCCTCGGAAATGAGCAGTTCTTC
>TRBJ2-1|TRBV7-9|-|-
CASSLPGTPPGEFF
TGTGCCAGCAGCTTACCTGGGACCCCACCTGGGGAGTTCTTC
>TRBJ1-4|TRBV9|many|-
CASSVGEGMQDKLFF
TGTGCCAGCAGCGTAGGAGAGGGAATGCAGGACAAACTGTTTTTT
>TRBJ1-1|TRBV12-3/TRBV12-4|many|-
CASSLGTANTEAFF
TGTGCCAGCAGTCTCGGGACGGCGAACACTGAAGCTTTCTTT
>TRBJ2-1|TRBV7-2|many|-
CASSLAGGLGNEQFF
TGTGCCAGCAGCTTAGCGGGGGGCCTGGGCAATGAGCAGTTCTTC
>TRBJ2-7|TRBV18|many|TRBD1
CASSTRTGAYEQYF
TGTGCCAGCTCAACTCGGACAGGGGCCTACGAGCAGTACTTC
>TRBJ1-3|TRBV7-2|few|-
CASSLSRVLNTIYF
TGTGCCAGCAGCTTGTCCAGGGTATTAAACACCATATATTTT
>TRBJ1-6|TRBV6-1|many|-
CASIRAAGDSYNSPLHF
TGTGCCAGCATCCGAGCGGCGGGAGACTCCTATAATTCACCCCTCCACTTT
>TRBJ1-1|TRBV6-1|many|TRBD1
CASSVFGQGTEAFF
TGTGCCAGCAGTGTTTTCGGACAGGGGACTGAAGCTTTCTTT
>TRBJ2-7|TRBV5-8|few|TRBD2
CASSPGLSGSFEQYF
TGTGCCAGCAGCCCTGGGCTAAGCGGGAGTTTCGAGCAGTACTTC
>TRBJ2-1|TRBV18|many|TRBD1
CASSRDRGKSRNEQFF
TGTGCCAGCTCACGAGACAGGGGAAAGTCTAGGAATGAGCAGTTCTTC
>TRBJ1-5|TRBV6-2/TRBV6-3|many|TRBD1
CASSRLQGARNQPQHF
TGTGCCAGCAGCCGGCTACAGGGGGCGCGGAATCAGCCCCAACATTTT
>TRBJ2-5|TRBV7-2|few|-
CASSPPPLGETQYF
TGTGCCAGCAGCCCCCCCCCTTTAGGAGAGACCCAGTACTTC
>TRBJ1-1|TRBV12-3/TRBV12-4|many|TRBD1
CASSPTGMNTEAFF
TGTGCCAGCAGTCCGACAGGGATGAACACTGAAGCTTTCTTT
>TRBJ2-2|TRBV29-1|many|TRBD1
CSVARQGATGELFF
TGCAGCGTTGCCAGACAGGGGGCGACCGGGGAGCTGTTTTTT
>TRBJ1-1|TRBV5-1|many|-
CASSSREGTPTGNTEAFF
TGCGCCAGCAGCTCTCGCGAGGGGACACCGACGGGGAACACTGAAGCTTTCTTT
>TRBJ2-3|TRBV25-1|many|-
CASRLHADTQYF
TGTGCCAGCAGGCTACACGCAGATACGCAGTATTTT
>TRBJ2-6|TRBV7-2|many|TRBD2
CASSLRRSGGTGANVLTF
TGTGCCAGCAGCTTGCGCCGTAGCGGGGGGACCGGGGCCAACGTCCTGACTTTC